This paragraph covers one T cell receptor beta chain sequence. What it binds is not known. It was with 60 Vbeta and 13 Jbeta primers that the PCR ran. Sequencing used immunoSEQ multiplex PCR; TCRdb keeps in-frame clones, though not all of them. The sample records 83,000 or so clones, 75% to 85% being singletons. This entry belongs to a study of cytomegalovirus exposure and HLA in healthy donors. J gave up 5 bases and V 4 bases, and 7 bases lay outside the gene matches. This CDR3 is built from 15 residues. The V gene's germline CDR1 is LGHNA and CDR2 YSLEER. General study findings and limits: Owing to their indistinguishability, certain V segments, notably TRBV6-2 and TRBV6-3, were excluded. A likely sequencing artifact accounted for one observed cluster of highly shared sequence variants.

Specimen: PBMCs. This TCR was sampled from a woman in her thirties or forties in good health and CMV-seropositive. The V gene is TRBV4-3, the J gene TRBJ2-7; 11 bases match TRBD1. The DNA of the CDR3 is TGCGCCAGCAGCCCCTCCGGGACAGGGGGAAACGAGCAGTACTTC. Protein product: CASSPSGTGGNEQYF.